Sequencing of this T cell receptor (beta chain) was carried out in a study of blood T cell repertoires in COVID-19. Study context: From T cells, B-cell-depleted T cells, or PBMCs came the material, which was cDNA or gDNA.

As handled by the study authors: Amplification of reference gene primers was used by the study to estimate nucleated cell counts. Profiling relied on immunoSEQ multiplex PCR, and the TCRdb table lists in-frame clones only, not all of them. V and J calls plus clone size are reproduced from that table; the DNA served to infer D and trimming. Among approximately 90,000 clones listed, roughly 80% were seen once. The CDR3 has 14 residues. V was shortened by 3 bases and J by 8 bases, with 11 bases between the two germline ends. Germline CDR1 and CDR2: LNHDA and SQIVND (reference sequence). This receptor was obtained from a woman older than 75 with acute or convalescent COVID-19. Sequenced material: peripheral blood. V gene TRBV19 combines with J gene TRBJ1-6; TRBD1 is a possible D gene (6 bases). This CDR3 is CASSMAGAYSPLHF. The CDR3, as DNA: TGTGCCAGTAGTATGGCAGGGGCCTATTCACCCCTCCACTTT.